Each of the 2 T cell receptor beta chains below was sequenced from the same sample in a study of cytomegalovirus exposure and HLA in healthy donors. PCR employed 60 Vbeta and 13 Jbeta primers. The assay was immunoSEQ multiplex PCR, and TCRdb's table has in-frame clones only and misses some. The sample has under 75,000 clones, around 69% seen once; the top ten hold 9.5% to 12%. The sample taken for sequencing was PBMCs. Every receptor here comes from a human donor in good health.

There are a few counts of this clone. The chain carries TRBV5-1 and TRBJ1-2; TRBD1 aligns across 7 bases. The CDR3 is 15 residues long. J was trimmed by 4 bases and V by 4 bases; bases with no gene match: 10. Per the germline V gene, CDR1 is SGHRS and CDR2 is YFSETQ. The CDR3 protein is CASSPAQGQLYGYTF. The CDR3 region has the DNA TGCGCCAGCAGCCCGGCCCAGGGACAGCTCTATGGCTACACCTTC.

CDR3 sequence reads: CASSGIGQGGNQPQHF. The DNA of the CDR3 is TGTGCCAGCAGTGGGATCGGACAGGGTGGCAATCAGCCCCAGCATTTT. The V call is TRBV25-1, the J call TRBJ1-5; 8 positions match TRBD1. Germline V CDR1 and CDR2: MGHDK, SYGVNS. The length of the CDR3 is 16 residues. Trimming removed 4 bases from V and 2 bases from J; junction bases left unmatched: 7.